This T cell receptor (beta chain) appears in the sequencing data of a study of vaccination and CD4 T cells after COVID-19. The sample's treatment: roughly nine-day PBMC culture with coronavirus spike peptide pools or control peptides (ViraFEST assay). The assay that was used to sequence DNA from cultured CD4+ T cells was the Oncomine TCR Beta short-read assay. One entry per CDR3 protein, called by TCRdb with MiXCR from the PCR reads. The profile shows 15,000 to 20,000 distinct CDR3 sequences, 50% to 60% of them singletons. Worth noting for this clonotype: Its antigen is unidentified.

CDR3 length: 13 residues. V shed 6 bases and J shed 7 bases, with 13 bases lying between them. Looked up from germline, CDR1 is MNHNS and CDR2 is SASEGT. This material consisted of CD4+ T cells from blood, cultured in vitro, taken before SARS-CoV-2 vaccination. This clonotype was sampled from a human donor who had recovered from COVID-19. The rearrangement joins TRBV6-1 to TRBJ1-5; possible D gene TRBD1, 5 bases. The CDR3 loop is CASRGTLRQPQHF. CDR3 nucleotide sequence: TGTGCCAGCAGAGGGACGCTCCGCCAGCCCCAGCATTTT.